This TCR beta chain appears in the sequencing data of a study of T-cell reconstitution after alpha-beta-depleted transplantation in children. Notes on the study in general: The study traced high day-60 TCRbeta diversity in some patients to surviving recipient T cells and thymic progenitors.

This clonotype was seen a handful of times. Its antigen remains unknown. Using unique molecular identifiers, the investigators prepared the TCRbeta library. MiXCR, applied by TCRdb to the PCR reads, yields one record per CDR3 protein. The sample yields some 840,000 distinct CDR3 sequences, under 20% seen once. The CDR3 has 16 residues. Trimming removed 4 bases at V and 0 bases at J, with 13 bases between. In germline, CDR1 is LGHNA, CDR2 YNFKEQ. The material sequenced was PBMCs, mostly from graft donor cells, taken 360 days after TCRalphabeta/CD19-depleted stem cell transplant. The chain couples TRBV4-2 to TRBJ2-1; D unresolved. The clonotype comes from a male patient between 10 and 17 years old who had a stem cell transplant for acute lymphoblastic leukemia, so the T cells may come from the graft donor. The CDR3 reads CASSRPLASSYNEQFF. The CDR3 DNA is TGTGCCAGCAGCCGACCACTTGCCAGCTCCTACAATGAGCAGTTCTTC.